The present TCR beta chain was sequenced within a study of blood T cell repertoires in COVID-19 (dated by TCRdb to the early 2020s). The study in broad terms: Collaborator samples came from the United States, Italy and Spain and covered acute and convalescent phases of COVID-19. Samples came from the ongoing ImmuneRACE study (first 160 participants) plus 1,254 subjects from 6 global collaborators. Where available, HLA class I and class II types were obtained from metadata supplied by the sample provider rather than from assay-based typing. The prospective study material was composed of cDNA or gDNA derived from T cells, B-cell-depleted T cells, or PBMCs. The dataset comprised deeply sampled blood TCRbeta repertoires from subjects exposed to, actively infected with, or recovered from COVID-19. The repertoires were released in a freely available public database meant as a resource for research on the immune response to SARS-CoV-2. A de-identified subject ID, COVID-19 status, age in years and sex were almost always included in the sample metadata.

Broader findings and caveats from the paper: The amount of clinical and demographic metadata varied by source and participant and was provided uncurated.

There are a few counts of this clone. Its antigen has not been determined. Per-base qualities were not stored, and no clone one base away is much larger. The immunoSEQ Assay, a bias-controlled multiplex PCR, was used to amplify TCRbeta CDR3 regions from genomic DNA. The authors' analysis ran thus. The number of nucleated cells in each sample was estimated by amplification of reference gene primers within the assay. To quantify the absolute abundance of each unique TCRbeta CDR3 rearrangement, sequence reads were collapsed and filtered. For each sample, productive Simpson clonality was calculated by taking the square root of Simpson's diversity index across productive rearrangements. What TCRdb holds here is the immuneACCESS table cut down to in-frame rearrangements. Part of the clones is not present; checked against another copy, under half of the missing clones reflect an unresolved V gene, and the others are unexplained. V, J and clone size derive from that table, while D and trimming were established from the DNA sequence. This sample is represented by hundreds of thousands of clones; approximately 87% of them were singletons. The top ten clonotypes cover roughly 1.6% of the sample.

From a lookup of the germline V gene, CDR1 and CDR2 are SGHRS and YFSETQ. A distance of 6 bases separates the germline ends of V and J, which lose 2 bases and 0 bases respectively. From its cysteine to its phenylalanine, the CDR3 spans 14 amino acids. The only DNA kept is the CDR3, 42 bases in frame from the first base. A second Seattle source provided samples from volunteer blood donors who had recovered from COVID-19. Each collaborating institution followed its own protocols to collect whole blood in K2EDTA tubes. For TCRbeta analysis, collaborators shipped samples in one of three forms: frozen whole blood, isolated PBMCs, or DNA extracted from either of those sample types.

This clonotype originated in a woman aged 40-49 years who had recovered from COVID-19. Sequenced material: peripheral blood. The V and J genes are TRBV5-1 and TRBJ1-5; the D segment cannot be called with confidence. Read as DNA, the sequence is TGCGCCAGCAGCTTAGAGGATAGCAATCAGCCCCAGCATTTT. Its coded protein is CASSLEDSNQPQHF.